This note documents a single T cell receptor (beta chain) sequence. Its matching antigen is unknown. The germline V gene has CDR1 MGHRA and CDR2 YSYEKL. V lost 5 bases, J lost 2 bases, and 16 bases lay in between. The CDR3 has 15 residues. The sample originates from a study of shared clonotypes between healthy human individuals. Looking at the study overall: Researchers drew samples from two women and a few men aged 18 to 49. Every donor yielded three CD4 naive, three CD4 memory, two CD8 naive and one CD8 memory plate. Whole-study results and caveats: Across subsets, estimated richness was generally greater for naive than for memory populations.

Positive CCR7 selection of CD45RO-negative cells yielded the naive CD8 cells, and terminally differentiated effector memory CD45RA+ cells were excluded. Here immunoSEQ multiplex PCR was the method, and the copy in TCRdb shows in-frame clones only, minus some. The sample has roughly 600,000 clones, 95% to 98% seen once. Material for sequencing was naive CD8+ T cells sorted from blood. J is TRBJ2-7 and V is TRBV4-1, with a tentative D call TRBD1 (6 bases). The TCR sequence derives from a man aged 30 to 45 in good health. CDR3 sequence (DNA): TGCGCCAGCAGCGTCCGGGACACCCTACCCTACGAGCAGTACTTC. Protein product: CASSVRDTLPYEQYF.